These 12 T cell receptor beta chains came from one sample sequenced in a study of blood T cell repertoires in COVID-19. The assay was immunoSEQ multiplex PCR, and TCRdb's table has in-frame clones only and misses some. The sample holds about 220,000 clones, over 75% seen once. The sequenced sample was peripheral blood. The receptors derive from a human donor in a cohort sampled during active COVID-19.

The genes are TRBV7-2 and TRBJ1-1; the D gene is possibly TRBD1 (5 bases). Between the trimmed V and J ends, which lost 5 bases and 2 bases, there was a span of 9 bases. Germline CDR1 reads SGHTA; CDR2 reads FQGNSA. The CDR3 totals 13 residues. CDR3 DNA: TGTGCCAGCAGCACAGACAGAAACACTGAAGCTTTCTTT. Its translation is CASSTDRNTEAFF.

The gene calls are TRBV5-6 and TRBJ1-2; no definite D call. The CDR3 runs 17 residues. Between the trimmed V and J ends, which lost 1 base and 8 bases, there was a span of 24 bases. Germline V gene lookup returns CDR1 SGHDT and CDR2 YYEEEE. CDR3 sequence reads: CASSLLAARLAGGGYTF. CDR3 sequence (DNA): TGTGCCAGCAGCTTGTTGGCCGCTAGATTGGCCGGAGGGGGCTACACCTTC.

The V and J genes are TRBV24-1 and TRBJ1-1; D unclear. This CDR3 comprises 14 residues. Trimming shortened V by 9 bases and J by 2 bases, and 15 bases separated the two germline ends. Germline V gene sequence: CDR1 KGHDR, CDR2 SFDVKD. The CDR3 reads CATPERDNNTEAFF. DNA of the CDR3: TGTGCCACCCCAGAGAGGGATAATAACACTGAAGCTTTCTTT.

The rearrangement links TRBV7-2 to TRBJ1-5; D unresolved. Trimming stripped 1 base from V and 2 bases from J, with 9 bases between. CDR3 length: 15 residues. Germline V gene sequence: CDR1 SGHTA, CDR2 FQGNSA. This chain's CDR3 is CASSLGGVGNQPQHF. CDR3 DNA sequence: TGTGCCAGCAGCTTAGGGGGAGTCGGCAATCAGCCCCAGCATTTT.

The V gene is TRBV28, the J gene TRBJ1-3; a weak D match, TRBD1 (5 bases). V was pared by 6 bases and J by 3 bases, with 12 bases between. Germline V gene sequence: CDR1 MDHEN, CDR2 SYDVKM. The CDR3 runs 14 residues. The CDR3 sequence: CASSTPGLGNTIYF. The CDR3 DNA follows: TGTGCCAGCAGCACACCGGGACTTGGAAACACCATATATTTT.

The V call is TRBV4-3, the J call TRBJ2-1; TRBD1 aligns across 9 bases. Germline loops: CDR1 LGHNA, CDR2 YSLEER. The CDR3 extends over 13 amino acids. Trimming cost V 3 bases and J 9 bases; bases outside gene matches: 3. This chain's CDR3 is CASSQGQGGEQFF. In DNA, the CDR3 is TGCGCCAGCAGCCAGGGACAGGGCGGTGAGCAGTTCTTC.

The CDR3: CASRKSGAQGSYYEQYF. The CDR3 DNA reads as TGTGCCAGCAGAAAATCGGGGGCACAGGGGTCCTACTACGAGCAGTACTTC. The gene calls are TRBV27 and TRBJ2-7, with D tentatively TRBD1 (7 bases). The CDR3 is made up of 17 amino acids. CDR1 is MNHEY, CDR2 SMNVEV, per germline (reference sequence). With 6 bases removed from V and 3 bases from J, the gap between germline ends came to 24 bases.

There are a few counts of this clone. CDR3 sequence: CASRREDTEAFF. The DNA for the CDR3 is TGTGCCAGCAGGCGTGAGGACACTGAAGCTTTCTTT. The J gene is TRBJ1-1, the V gene TRBV5-4; unclear D gene. Trimming stripped 5 bases from V and 3 bases from J, with 8 bases between. Germline V gene lookup returns CDR1 SGHNT and CDR2 YYREEE (reference sequence). This CDR3 has 12 amino acids.

The rearrangement uses TRBV19 and TRBJ1-5; TRBD1 matches at 8 bases. This CDR3 region has 15 residues. V shed 7 bases, J shed 4 bases, and the junction held 9 bases outside the gene matches. The germline V gene encodes CDR1 LNHDA and CDR2 SQIVND (reference sequence). The CDR3 DNA follows: TGTGCCAGTAATTACAACAGGGGGAGTAATCAGCCCCAGCATTTT. Amino acids: CASNYNRGSNQPQHF.

The chain uses TRBV10-3 and TRBJ2-5; a weak D match, TRBD1 (6 bases). Trimming removed 6 bases from V and 5 bases from J, with 13 bases in between. This CDR3 spans 13 amino acids. Germline loops: CDR1 ENHRY, CDR2 SYGVKD. The DNA for the CDR3 is TGTGCCATCAGACGGACAGAGGGGGAGACCCAGTACTTC. Translated, it gives CAIRRTEGETQYF.

The chain recombines TRBV5-4 with TRBJ2-7; 7 nucleotides line up with TRBD2. There are 14 residues in the CDR3. Per the germline V gene, CDR1 is SGHNT and CDR2 is YYREEE (reference sequence). With 4 bases clipped from V and 3 bases from J, the junction kept 7 bases outside the gene matches. The CDR3 DNA follows: TGTGCCAGCAGCCGGGGGGAGACCCTCTACGAGCAGTACTTC. Translating gives CASSRGETLYEQYF.

The J gene is TRBJ1-6, the V gene TRBV19; 8 bases are a match to TRBD1. Germline lookup yields CDR1 LNHDA and CDR2 SQIVND (reference sequence). The CDR3 consists of 14 residues. Germline trimming cut 4 bases from V and 8 bases from J; bases unmatched to any gene: 4. CDR3 protein: CASSKGQDDSPLHF. CDR3 in DNA: TGTGCCAGTAGTAAGGGACAGGATGATTCACCCCTCCACTTT. The full variable domain, its missing parts supplied by reference TRBV19 and TRBJ1-6, is DGGITQSPKYLFRKEGQNVTLSCEQNLNHDAMYWYRQDPGQGLRLIYYSQIVNDFQKGDIAEGYSVSREKKESFPLTVTSAQKNPTAFYLCASSKGQDDSPLHFGNGTRLTVT.